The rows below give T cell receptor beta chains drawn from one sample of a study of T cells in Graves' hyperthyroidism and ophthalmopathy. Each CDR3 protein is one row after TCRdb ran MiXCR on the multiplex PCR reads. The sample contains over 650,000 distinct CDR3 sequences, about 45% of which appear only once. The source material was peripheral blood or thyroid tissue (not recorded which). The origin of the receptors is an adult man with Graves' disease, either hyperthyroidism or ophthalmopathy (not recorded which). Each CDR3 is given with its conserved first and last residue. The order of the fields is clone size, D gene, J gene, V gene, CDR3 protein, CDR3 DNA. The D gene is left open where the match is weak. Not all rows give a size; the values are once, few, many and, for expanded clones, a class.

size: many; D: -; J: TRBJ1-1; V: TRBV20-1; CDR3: CSANRGRNTEAFF; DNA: TGCAGTGCTAACCGGGGGCGAAACACTGAAGCTTTCTTT
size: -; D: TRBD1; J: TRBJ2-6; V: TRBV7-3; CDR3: CASSYGTGSGANVLTF; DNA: TGTGCCAGCAGCTACGGGACAGGGTCTGGGGCCAACGTCCTGACTTTC
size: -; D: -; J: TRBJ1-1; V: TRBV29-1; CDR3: CSAWGMSEAFF; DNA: TGCAGCGCTTGGGGGATGTCAGAAGCTTTCTTT
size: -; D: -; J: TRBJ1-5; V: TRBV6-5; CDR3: CASRMIFNQPQHF; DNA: TGTGCCAGCAGGATGATATTCAATCAGCCCCAGCATTTT
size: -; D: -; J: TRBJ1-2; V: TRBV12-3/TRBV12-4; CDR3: CVSRWGVHGYTF; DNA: TGTGTCAGCAGGTGGGGGGTGCATGGCTACACCTTC
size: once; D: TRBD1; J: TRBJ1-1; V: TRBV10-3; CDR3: CAISATGGAFF; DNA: TGTGCCATCAGTGCCACAGGGGGAGCTTTCTTT
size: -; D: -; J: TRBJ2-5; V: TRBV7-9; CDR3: CASSSGTGQEETQYF; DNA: TGTGCCAGCAGCTCTGGGACCGGACAAGAAGAGACCCAGTACTTC
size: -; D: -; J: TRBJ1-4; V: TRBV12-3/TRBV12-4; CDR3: CASSPGGASEKLFF; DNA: TGTGCCAGCAGCCCCGGGGGGGCAAGCGAAAAACTGTTTTTT
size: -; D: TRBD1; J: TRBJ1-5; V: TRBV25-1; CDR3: CASVEGQGAGQPQHF; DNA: TGTGCCAGCGTTGAGGGCCAGGGGGCCGGTCAGCCCCAGCATTTT
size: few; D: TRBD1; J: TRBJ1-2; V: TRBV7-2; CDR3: CASSFGDRGRGYTF; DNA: TGTGCCAGCAGCTTTGGGGACAGGGGTCGGGGCTACACCTTC
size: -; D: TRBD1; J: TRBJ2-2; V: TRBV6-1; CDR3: CASSMVGTVSTGELFF; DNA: TGTGCCAGCAGTATGGTTGGGACAGTCTCCACCGGGGAGCTGTTTTTT
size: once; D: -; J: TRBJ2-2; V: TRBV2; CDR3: CASSEQLVTGELFF; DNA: TGTGCCAGCAGTGAACAGCTGGTGACAGGGGAGCTGTTTTTT
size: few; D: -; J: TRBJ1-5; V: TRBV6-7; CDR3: CASTRIRDSNQPQHF; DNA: TGTGCCAGCACTAGGATCCGGGACAGCAATCAGCCCCAGCATTTT
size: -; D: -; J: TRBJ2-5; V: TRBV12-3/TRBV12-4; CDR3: CASSPPDSQETQYF; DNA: TGTGCCAGCAGCCCTCCGGACAGCCAAGAGACCCAGTACTTC
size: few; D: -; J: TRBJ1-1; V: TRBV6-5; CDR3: CASISGVYTEAFF; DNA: TGTGCCAGCATCAGCGGGGTCTACACTGAAGCTTTCTTT
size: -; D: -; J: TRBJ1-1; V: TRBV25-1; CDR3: CASLEEGRNTEAFF; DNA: TGTGCCAGCTTGGAGGAGGGACGGAACACTGAAGCTTTCTTT
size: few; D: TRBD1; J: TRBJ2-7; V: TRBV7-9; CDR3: CASSLGQARGYEQYF; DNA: TGTGCCAGCAGCTTAGGGCAGGCCAGGGGGTACGAGCAGTACTTC
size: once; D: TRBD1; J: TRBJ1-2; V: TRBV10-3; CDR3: CAIRNGQGMYGYTF; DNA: TGTGCCATCAGGAACGGACAGGGGATGTATGGCTACACCTTC
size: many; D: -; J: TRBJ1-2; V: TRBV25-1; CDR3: CASSATANYGYTF; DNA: TGTGCCAGCAGTGCGACAGCTAACTATGGCTACACCTTC
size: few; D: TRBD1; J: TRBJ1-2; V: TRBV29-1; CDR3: CSASGQGLYGYTF; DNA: TGCAGCGCCTCGGGACAGGGGCTATATGGCTACACCTTC
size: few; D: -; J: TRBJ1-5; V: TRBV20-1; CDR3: CSARETGTSNQPQHF; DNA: TGCAGTGCTAGGGAGACAGGAACTAGCAATCAGCCCCAGCATTTT
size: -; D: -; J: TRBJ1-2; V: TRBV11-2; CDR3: CASSLAGQAF; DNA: TGTGCCAGCAGCTTAGCCGGGCAGGCCTTC
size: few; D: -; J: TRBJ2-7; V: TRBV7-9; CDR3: CASSYRAADEQYF; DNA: TGTGCCAGCAGCTACAGGGCTGCCGACGAGCAGTACTTC
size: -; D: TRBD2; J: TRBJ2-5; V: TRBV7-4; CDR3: CASSLVLAGNQETQYF; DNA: TGTGCCAGCAGCTTAGTACTAGCGGGGAACCAAGAGACCCAGTACTTC
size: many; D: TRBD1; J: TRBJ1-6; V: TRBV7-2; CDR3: CASSPGRGKRLHF; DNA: TGTGCCAGCAGCCCCGGCAGGGGGAAACGCCTCCACTTT
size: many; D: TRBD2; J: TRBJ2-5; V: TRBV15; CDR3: CATSGRAEASGRPQETQYF; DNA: TGTGCCACCAGCGGACGAGCGGAGGCTAGCGGGAGGCCGCAAGAGACCCAGTACTTC
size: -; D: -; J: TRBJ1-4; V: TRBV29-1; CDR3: CSVDPRGLNTEKLFF; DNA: TGCAGCGTTGACCCCAGGGGTTTGAACACTGAAAAACTGTTTTTT
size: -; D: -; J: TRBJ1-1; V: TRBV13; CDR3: CASSPRERGISAEAFF; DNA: TGTGCCAGCAGCCCCAGAGAAAGAGGGATATCGGCTGAAGCTTTCTTT
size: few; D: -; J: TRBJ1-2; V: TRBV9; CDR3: CASSQDGYGYTF; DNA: TGTGCCAGCAGCCAAGACGGGTATGGCTACACCTTC
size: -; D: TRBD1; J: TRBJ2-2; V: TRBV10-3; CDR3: CAINQGADGELFF; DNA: TGTGCCATCAACCAGGGGGCGGACGGGGAGCTGTTTTTT
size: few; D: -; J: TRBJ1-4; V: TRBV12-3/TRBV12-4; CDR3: CASSAAGVEKLFF; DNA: TGTGCCAGCAGTGCCGCCGGGGTGGAAAAACTGTTTTTT
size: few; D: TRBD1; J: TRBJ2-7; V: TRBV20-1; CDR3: CSATGDSSIYEQYF; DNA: TGCAGTGCTACCGGGGACAGTAGCATCTACGAGCAGTACTTC
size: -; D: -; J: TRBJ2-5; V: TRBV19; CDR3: CASSLGHSAIRETQYF; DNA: TGTGCCAGTAGTCTAGGACATTCTGCGATAAGGGAGACCCAGTACTTC
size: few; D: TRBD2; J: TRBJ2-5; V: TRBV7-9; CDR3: CASSLGFAGTGGETQYF; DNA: TGTGCCAGCAGCTTAGGATTCGCGGGCACGGGGGGAGAGACCCAGTACTTC
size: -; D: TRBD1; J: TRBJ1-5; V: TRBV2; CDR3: CASRPGTDNQPQHF; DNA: TGTGCCAGCAGACCTGGGACAGACAATCAGCCCCAGCATTTT
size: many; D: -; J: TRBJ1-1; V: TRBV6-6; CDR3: CASRQDTEAFF; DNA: TGTGCCAGCAGGCAAGACACTGAAGCTTTCTTT
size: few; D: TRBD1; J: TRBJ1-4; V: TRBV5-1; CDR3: CASSYSGGTGEKLFF; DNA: TGCGCCAGCAGCTACTCAGGGGGCACCGGTGAAAAACTGTTTTTT
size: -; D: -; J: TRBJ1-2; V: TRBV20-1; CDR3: CSASRGVGNYGYTF; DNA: TGCAGTGCTAGTAGGGGGGTGGGAAACTATGGCTACACCTTC
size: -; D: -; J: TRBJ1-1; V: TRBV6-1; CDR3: CASSARPGPGTEAFF; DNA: TGTGCCAGCAGCGCGCGACCGGGACCTGGGACTGAAGCTTTCTTT
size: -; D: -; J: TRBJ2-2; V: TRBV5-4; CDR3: CASSLGQGYEANTGELFF; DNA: TGTGCCAGCAGCTTGGGGCAGGGCTATGAGGCGAACACCGGGGAGCTGTTTTTT
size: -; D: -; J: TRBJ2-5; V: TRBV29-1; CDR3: CSVGRVPETQYF; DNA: TGCAGCGTTGGCAGGGTTCCTGAGACCCAGTACTTC
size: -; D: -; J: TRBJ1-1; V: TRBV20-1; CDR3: CSPGGSGGNTEAFF; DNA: TGCAGCCCCGGGGGCTCCGGAGGGAACACTGAAGCTTTCTTT
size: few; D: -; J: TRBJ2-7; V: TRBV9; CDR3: CASSVAGDQAYEQYF; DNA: TGTGCCAGCAGCGTAGCAGGGGATCAGGCGTACGAGCAGTACTTC
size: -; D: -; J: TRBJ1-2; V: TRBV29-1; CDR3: CSVRLTGLYGYTF; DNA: TGCAGCGTCAGACTGACAGGCCTCTATGGCTACACCTTC
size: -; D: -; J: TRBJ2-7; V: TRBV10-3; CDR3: CAISDWSFSYEQYF; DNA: TGTGCCATCAGTGACTGGTCCTTCTCCTACGAGCAGTACTTC
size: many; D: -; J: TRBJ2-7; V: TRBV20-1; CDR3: CSASTGHEQYF; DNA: TGCAGTGCGTCGACAGGCCACGAGCAGTACTTC
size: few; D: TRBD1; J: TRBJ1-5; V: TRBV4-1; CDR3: CASSTGGVGQPQHF; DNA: TGTGCCAGCAGCACAGGGGGCGTGGGGCAGCCCCAGCATTTT
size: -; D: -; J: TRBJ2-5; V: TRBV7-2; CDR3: CASSQAGGEETQHF; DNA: TGTGCCAGCAGCCAAGCCGGGGGTGAGGAGACCCAGCACTTC
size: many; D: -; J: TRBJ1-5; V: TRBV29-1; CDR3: CSVVAGAHQPQHF; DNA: TGCAGCGTTGTTGCAGGGGCCCATCAGCCCCAGCATTTT
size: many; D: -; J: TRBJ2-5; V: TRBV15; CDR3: CATSSGMEAGLQETQYF; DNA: TGTGCCACCAGCAGCGGGATGGAAGCGGGCCTGCAAGAGACCCAGTACTTC
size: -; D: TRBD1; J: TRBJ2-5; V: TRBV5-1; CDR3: CASSLGQGPGPQYF; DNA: TGCGCCAGCAGCTTGGGACAGGGGCCAGGGCCCCAGTACTTC
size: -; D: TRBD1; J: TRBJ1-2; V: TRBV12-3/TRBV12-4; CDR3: CASALGTGSEGYTF; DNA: TGTGCTAGTGCCCTTGGGACAGGGAGTGAGGGCTACACCTTC